The rows below give T cell receptor beta chains drawn from one sample of a study of cytomegalovirus exposure and HLA in healthy donors. TCRdb keeps only in-frame clones here, not all; method: immunoSEQ multiplex PCR. The sample totals roughly 120,000 clones; its top ten clones hold approximately 3.7%. What was sequenced was PBMCs. The receptors were sampled from a man between 25 and 39 years old in good health and CMV-seronegative. Both conserved end residues are part of each CDR3. A D gene is named only where the DNA matches it firmly.

TRBJ2-1 | TRBV27 | NA | CASSLKGPSYNEQFF | TGTGCCAGCAGTTTAAAGGGGCCATCCTACAATGAGCAGTTCTTC
TRBJ2-5 | TRBV18 | TRBD1 | CASSPMTGQQETQYF | TGTGCCAGCTCACCCATGACAGGGCAGCAAGAGACCCAGTACTTC
TRBJ1-4 | TRBV4-1 | NA | CASSQQTVSIPTNEKLFF | TGCGCCAGCAGCCAGCAGACAGTATCTATTCCAACTAATGAAAAACTGTTTTTT
TRBJ2-5 | TRBV7-9 | NA | CASSLGQAYQETQYF | TGTGCCAGCAGCTTAGGACAGGCGTACCAAGAGACCCAGTACTTC
TRBJ1-5 | TRBV2 | NA | CASSVYAEIGQPQHF | TGTGCCAGCAGTGTGTACGCTGAAATCGGTCAGCCCCAGCATTTT
TRBJ1-1 | TRBV7-2 | TRBD1 | CASSSRQGRMNTEAFF | TGTGCCAGCAGCTCCCGACAGGGACGCATGAACACTGAAGCTTTCTTT
TRBJ2-4 | TRBV5-1 | TRBD2 | CASSSPPTAGVKNIQYF | TGCGCCAGCAGCTCTCCTCCTACAGCGGGGGTTAAAAACATTCAGTACTTC
TRBJ1-5 | TRBV27 | TRBD1 | CASSLQSGQGSNQPQHF | TGTGCCAGCAGCCTGCAAAGTGGACAGGGGAGCAATCAGCCCCAGCATTTT
TRBJ1-2 | TRBV6-5 | NA | CASSYGLGGDYGYTF | TGTGCCAGCAGTTACGGTTTGGGTGGAGACTATGGCTACACCTTC
TRBJ1-1 | TRBV2 | NA | CASREQFLEAFF | TGTGCCAGCAGGGAACAATTCCTAGAAGCTTTCTTT
TRBJ2-2 | TRBV11-2 | NA | CASSQGSRTGELFF | TGTGCCAGCAGCCAGGGCTCGAGGACCGGGGAGCTGTTTTTT
TRBJ2-7 | TRBV4-2 | NA | CASSQGAYEQYF | TGTGCCAGCAGCCAGGGCGCCTACGAGCAGTACTTC
TRBJ1-4 | TRBV5-1 | TRBD1 | CASSLRTGALEKLFF | TGCGCCAGCAGCTTGAGGACAGGGGCGCTTGAAAAACTGTTTTTT
TRBJ2-5 | TRBV29-1 | TRBD1 | CSGGMGTGQETQYF | TGCAGCGGAGGGATGGGGACAGGCCAAGAGACCCAGTACTTC
TRBJ2-5 | TRBV7-9 | NA | CASRDRTDPQETQYF | TGTGCCAGCAGAGATCGGACAGACCCTCAAGAGACCCAGTACTTC
TRBJ1-2 | TRBV30 | NA | CAWSGEWGGYGYTF | TGTGCCTGGAGTGGCGAGTGGGGGGGCTATGGCTACACCTTC
TRBJ1-2 | TRBV5-4 | NA | CASSGWGDGYTF | TGTGCCAGCAGCGGCTGGGGGGATGGCTACACCTTC
TRBJ2-3 | TRBV5-1 | TRBD2 | CASSLMGGGTDTQYF | TGCGCCAGCAGCTTGATGGGGGGGGGCACAGATACGCAGTATTTT
TRBJ2-2 | TRBV19 | NA | CASSIAKGLGTGELFF | TGTGCCAGTAGTATAGCTAAGGGACTGGGTACCGGGGAGCTGTTTTTT
TRBJ1-2 | TRBV28 | TRBD1 | CASSPRTGMHYGYTF | TGTGCCAGCAGTCCTCGGACAGGGATGCACTATGGCTACACCTTC
TRBJ1-2 | TRBV4-3 | NA | CASSQDVLLGKTTLPSRYGYTF | TGCGCCAGCAGCCAAGACGTGCTTTTAGGGAAGACAACTCTCCCTAGCCGATATGGCTACACCTTC
TRBJ2-5 | TRBV5-6 | NA | CASSLPGYDRPTQETQYF | TGTGCCAGCAGCTTGCCGGGGTACGACAGGCCCACTCAAGAGACCCAGTACTTC
TRBJ2-1 | TRBV27 | NA | CASTKIGGFNEQFF | TGTGCCAGCACCAAAATCGGCGGTTTCAATGAGCAGTTCTTC
TRBJ1-1 | TRBV5-4 | TRBD1 | CASKLATPGGGEAFF | TGTGCCAGCAAACTCGCCACCCCAGGGGGCGGTGAAGCTTTCTTT
TRBJ2-1 | TRBV6-1 | NA | CASKGEANGEQFF | TGTGCCAGCAAAGGGGAAGCAAACGGTGAGCAGTTCTTC
TRBJ2-2 | TRBV10-3 | TRBD1 | CAIRRTGAITGELFF | TGTGCCATCAGGAGGACAGGGGCTATCACCGGGGAGCTGTTTTTT
TRBJ2-1 | TRBV27 | NA | CASSLLLASYNEQFF | TGTGCCAGCAGTTTACTACTAGCTTCCTACAATGAGCAGTTCTTC
TRBJ1-4 | TRBV19 | NA | CASSILGGATNEKLFF | TGTGCCAGTAGTATCCTAGGGGGAGCAACTAATGAAAAACTGTTTTTT
TRBJ1-5 | TRBV10-3 | TRBD1 | CAISEGGTGGNQPQHF | TGTGCCATCAGTGAAGGGGGAACAGGGGGCAACCAGCCCCAGCATTTT
TRBJ2-5 | TRBV5-1 | NA | CASSLLGFRGETQYF | TGCGCCAGCAGCTTGTTGGGTTTCAGGGGAGAGACCCAGTACTTC
TRBJ1-4 | TRBV11-2 | NA | CASRTNPGMGEKLFF | TGTGCCAGCAGGACCAATCCGGGGATGGGTGAAAAACTGTTTTTT
TRBJ2-6 | TRBV2 | NA | CASSEEGAGANVLTF | TGTGCCAGCAGTGAAGAGGGGGCTGGGGCCAACGTCCTGACTTTC
TRBJ2-5 | TRBV25-1 | NA | CASSEAGRETQYF | TGTGCCAGCAGTGAGGCAGGGCGAGAGACCCAGTACTTC
TRBJ2-4 | TRBV28 | NA | CARLQRADLAKNIQYF | TGTGCCCGGCTGCAAAGGGCGGACTTAGCCAAAAACATTCAGTACTTC
TRBJ1-1 | TRBV30 | NA | CAWSVNYRGVMAFF | TGTGCCTGGAGTGTAAACTATCGGGGGGTAATGGCTTTCTTT
TRBJ2-1 | TRBV5-1 | NA | CASSLNGYNEQFF | TGCGCCAGCAGCTTGAACGGGTACAATGAGCAGTTCTTC
TRBJ2-5 | TRBV11-2 | NA | CASSLADYQETQYF | TGTGCCAGCAGCTTAGCGGACTACCAAGAGACCCAGTACTTC
TRBJ2-2 | TRBV7-9 | TRBD1 | CASSGETGPRSDTGELFF | TGTGCCAGCAGCGGGGAGACAGGGCCCAGGTCGGACACCGGGGAGCTGTTTTTT
TRBJ1-2 | TRBV5-5 | NA | CASSLRVDYGYTF | TGTGCCAGCAGCCTCAGGGTCGACTATGGCTACACCTTC
TRBJ1-5 | TRBV7-8 | NA | CASSFGEGWDQPQHF | TGTGCCAGCAGCTTCGGGGAGGGCTGGGATCAGCCCCAGCATTTT
TRBJ2-4 | TRBV9 | NA | CASSPRDTLAKNIQYF | TGTGCCAGCAGCCCCCGGGACACTTTAGCCAAAAACATTCAGTACTTC
TRBJ1-5 | TRBV5-1 | NA | CASSLEGGNQPQHF | TGCGCCAGCAGCTTGGAGGGGGGCAATCAGCCCCAGCATTTT
TRBJ1-2 | TRBV18 | NA | CASSLSEDRNYGYTF | TGTGCCAGCTCACTTTCGGAAGACAGGAACTATGGCTACACCTTC
TRBJ2-5 | TRBV13 | NA | CATGRIEIQETQYF | TGTGCCACTGGCCGTATCGAAATCCAAGAGACCCAGTACTTC
TRBJ1-4 | TRBV7-9 | TRBD1 | CASSADRGNEKLFF | TGTGCCAGCAGCGCCGACAGGGGTAATGAAAAACTGTTTTTT
TRBJ1-6 | TRBV5-6 | NA | CASTIDRINSPLHF | TGTGCCAGCACCATCGACAGGATTAATTCACCCCTCCACTTT
TRBJ2-2 | TRBV7-9 | TRBD1 | CASSPVRDSYTGELFF | TGTGCCAGCAGCCCGGTCCGGGACAGCTACACCGGGGAGCTGTTTTTT
TRBJ1-2 | TRBV29-1 | NA | CSVGQVYGYTF | TGCAGCGTTGGGCAGGTCTATGGCTACACCTTC
TRBJ2-2 | TRBV7-6 | TRBD1 | CASSLARAGQGLTGELFF | TGTGCCAGCAGCTTAGCGCGGGCGGGACAGGGGCTGACCGGGGAGCTGTTTTTT
TRBJ2-3 | TRBV27 | TRBD1 | CASSIRTGIADTQYF | TGTGCCAGCAGTATCCGGACAGGGATCGCAGATACGCAGTATTTT
TRBJ1-2 | TRBV4-1 | NA | CASSQEWTASYGYTF | TGCGCCAGCAGCCAAGAATGGACAGCCTCCTATGGCTACACCTTC
TRBJ1-1 | TRBV7-2 | NA | CASSLAGLGEAFF | TGTGCCAGCAGCTTAGCGGGACTAGGTGAAGCTTTCTTT
TRBJ1-1 | TRBV7-9 | NA | CASSPRAGEGTEAFF | TGTGCCAGCAGCCCCCGGGCAGGGGAGGGGACTGAAGCTTTCTTT
TRBJ2-3 | TRBV7-6 | TRBD1 | CASSLGTGHTDTQYF | TGTGCCAGCAGCTTAGGGACAGGGCACACAGATACGCAGTATTTT
TRBJ1-5 | TRBV5-8 | TRBD1 | CASSRDRGNYQPQHF | TGTGCCAGCAGCCGGGACAGGGGGAACTATCAGCCCCAGCATTTT
TRBJ1-5 | TRBV18 | TRBD1 | CASSPLAGGTIYQPQHF | TGTGCCAGCTCACCTCTTGCAGGGGGCACAATTTATCAGCCCCAGCATTTT
TRBJ1-2 | TRBV5-1 | TRBD1 | CASSREDRVYGYTF | TGCGCCAGCAGCAGGGAGGACAGGGTCTATGGCTACACCTTC
TRBJ1-1 | TRBV9 | TRBD1 | CASSHNAPDRGRGNTEAFF | TGTGCCAGCAGCCATAACGCCCCGGACAGGGGACGAGGAAACACTGAAGCTTTCTTT
TRBJ2-3 | TRBV6-1 | TRBD2 | CASSEGVAGGLSDTQYF | TGTGCCAGCAGTGAAGGAGTAGCGGGGGGGTTGTCAGATACGCAGTATTTT